Following are 22 T cell receptor beta chains from one sample sequenced in a study of T-cell reconstitution after alpha-beta-depleted transplantation in children. Researchers prepared the TCRbeta library using unique molecular identifiers, the study reports. Each CDR3 protein is one row after TCRdb ran MiXCR on the PCR reads. The sample contains about 610,000 distinct CDR3 sequences, more than 9% of which appear only once. The material was PBMCs from the stem cell graft donor, obtained from the stem cell graft. The receptors come from a human donor who donated a stem cell graft to a child with acute myeloid leukemia.

In its sample, this clonotype was seen many times. The rearrangement uses TRBV7-3 and TRBJ2-1; unclear D gene. Trimming pared 5 bases from V and 6 bases from J, leaving 20 bases between. The CDR3 has 16 residues. Germline CDR1 and CDR2: SGHTA and FQGTGA. The CDR3 region has the DNA TGTGCCAGCAGCGTACGCCTAGGTGTGGGAATCAATGAGCAGTTCTTC. This sequence encodes CASSVRLGVGINEQFF.

J is TRBJ1-6 and V is TRBV16; D is unresolved. In germline, CDR1 is KGHSY, CDR2 FQNENV. The V and J ends lost 4 bases and 11 bases respectively, with 15 bases between them. The CDR3 totals 14 residues. The CDR3 sequence is CASSRETLGAPLHF. Written as DNA, the CDR3 is TGTGCCAGCAGCCGGGAGACCTTAGGTGCACCCCTCCACTTT.

The table lists this clonotype with a few counts. The chain uses TRBV5-1 and TRBJ2-1, with 9 bases that match TRBD1. The length of the CDR3 is 15 residues. Germline CDR1 and CDR2: SGHRS and YFSETQ. The V gene end was trimmed by 3 bases and the J gene end by 7 bases; junction bases not matched to a gene: 8. The CDR3 spells CASSSSGTGRNEQFF. CDR3 coding DNA: TGCGCCAGCAGCTCCTCCGGGACAGGGCGGAATGAGCAGTTCTTC.

This clonotype was counted only a few times. The chain employs TRBV29-1 and TRBJ2-3; the D is unclear. CDR3 length: 11 residues. Germline values: CDR1 SQVTM, CDR2 ANQGSEA. Trimming removed 2 bases at V and 2 bases at J, with 2 bases between. The chain's CDR3 is CSVELTDTQYF. For the CDR3, the DNA is TGCAGCGTTGAACTCACAGATACGCAGTATTTT.

Many counts were recorded for this clonotype. The rearrangement uses TRBV29-1 and TRBJ2-7, with D possibly being TRBD2 (6 bases). Trimming took off 7 bases at V and 5 bases at J, with 15 bases between the two ends. CDR3 length: 12 amino acids. Germline lookup yields CDR1 SQVTM and CDR2 ANQGSEA. CDR3 coding DNA: TGCAGCGCTATTAGCGGTCTCCACGAGCAGTACTTC. Translation: CSAISGLHEQYF.

The chain has TRBV6-1 and TRBJ2-2, with 7 bases that match TRBD1. Germline V gene sequence: CDR1 MNHNS, CDR2 SASEGT. The CDR3 spans 17 residues. With 5 bases clipped from V and 0 bases from J, the junction kept 9 bases outside the gene matches. The CDR3: CASSRAAGTANTGELFF. The DNA for the CDR3 is TGTGCCAGCAGTCGAGCCGCCGGGACAGCGAACACCGGGGAGCTGTTTTTT.

This clonotype occurred a few times. This chain connects TRBV3-1 to TRBJ2-7, with TRBD2 matching over 7 bases. The CDR3 is made up of 15 amino acids. Germline V lookup: CDR1 LGHDT, CDR2 YNNKEL (reference sequence). V lost 1 base, J lost 3 bases, and 6 bases stayed unmatched. The CDR3 here is CASSQASSGNYEQYF. The CDR3 DNA is TGTGCCAGCAGCCAAGCGTCTAGCGGAAACTACGAGCAGTACTTC.

V and J are TRBV7-3 and TRBJ2-2, with a possible D match to TRBD2 (5 bases). CDR3 size: 15 residues. V was clipped by 7 bases and J by 4 bases, with 16 bases between them. In germline, CDR1 is SGHTA, CDR2 FQGTGA. The CDR3 here is CASIRSREGTGELFF. The CDR3 DNA follows: TGTGCCAGCATCCGTTCGAGGGAAGGCACCGGGGAGCTGTTTTTT.

This clonotype was seen repeatedly, ten times or more. The chain couples TRBV20-1 to TRBJ2-5; 13 bases match TRBD2. This CDR3 region has 16 residues. The V segment lost 5 bases and the J segment 5 bases; nucleotides outside the gene matches: 11. CDR1 DFQATT and CDR2 SNEGSKA come from the germline V gene (reference sequence). The CDR3 sequence is CSAAWTSGRVSETQYF. The DNA for the CDR3 is TGCAGTGCTGCCTGGACTAGCGGGAGAGTATCGGAGACCCAGTACTTC.

Many counts were recorded for this clonotype. The V call is TRBV20-1, the J call TRBJ2-6; D not resolved. Trimming removed 6 bases at V and 0 bases at J, with 6 bases between. Per the germline V gene, CDR1 is DFQATT and CDR2 is SNEGSKA (reference sequence). This CDR3 has 13 residues. CDR3 amino acids: CSARISGANVLTF. As DNA, the CDR3 is TGCAGTGCCAGGATCTCTGGGGCCAACGTCCTGACTTTC.

This clonotype was recorded a few times. V usage is TRBV6-2 or TRBV6-3 and J usage is TRBJ2-3; D possibly corresponds to TRBD2 (6 bases). The CDR3 extends over 13 amino acids. Germline V gives CDR1 MNHEY, CDR2 SVGEGT. The V and J ends lost 8 bases and 2 bases respectively, with 11 bases between them. For the CDR3, the DNA is TGTGCCAGCGCCCGGGACTTCACAGATACGCAGTATTTT. Its protein product is CASARDFTDTQYF.

On this clonotype: Given a much more abundant clone one base away, this may be a read error. The genes are TRBV7-9 and TRBJ2-4; D is perhaps TRBD1 or TRBD2 (5 bases each). CDR1 SEHNR and CDR2 FQNEAQ come from the germline V gene (reference sequence). This CDR3 comprises 16 residues. CDR3 sequence: CASSPTWHGAKNIRYF. The CDR3 coding sequence is TGTGCCAGCAGCCCCACGTGGCACGGGGCCAAAAACATTCGGTACTTC.

This clonotype was counted at least ten times. The chain links TRBV5-5 to TRBJ1-1; D gene unclear. Germline V gene lookup returns CDR1 SGHKS and CDR2 YYEKEE (reference sequence). The germline V and J ends were trimmed by 4 bases and 0 bases, with 7 bases remaining between them. This CDR3 is built from 13 residues. In DNA form, the CDR3 reads TGTGCCAGCAGCCCTTCTATGAACACTGAAGCTTTCTTT. Its protein product is CASSPSMNTEAFF.

For the CDR3, the DNA is TGTGCCAGCAGTCCGGACAGCGGATCCACCGGGGAGCTGTTTTTT. Its protein is CASSPDSGSTGELFF. This chain connects TRBV28 to TRBJ2-2; TRBD1 might be the D (6 bases). The V end lost 5 bases, the J end lost 4 bases, and 14 bases lay between the germline ends. Germline lookup yields CDR1 MDHEN and CDR2 SYDVKM. This CDR3 is built from 15 residues.

This clonotype was picked up a small number of times. The rearrangement uses TRBV9 and TRBJ2-2, with TRBD1 identical over 8 bases. CDR3 size: 16 residues. In germline, CDR1 is SGDLS, CDR2 YYNGEE. Germline trimming cut 0 bases from V and 4 bases from J; bases unmatched to any gene: 5. CDR3 protein: CASSVEAGGITGELFF. The CDR3, as DNA: TGTGCCAGCAGCGTAGAGGCAGGGGGCATCACCGGGGAGCTGTTTTTT.

This clonotype has more than one count but fewer than ten. This rearrangement joins TRBV11-1 to TRBJ1-1, with D uncertain. V lost 6 bases and J 1 base, leaving 18 bases between the germline ends. The germline CDR1 and CDR2 sequences are SGHAT and FQDESV (reference sequence). The CDR3 has 16 amino acids. In nucleotides, the CDR3 is TGTGCCAGCAGATCTATCCAAACAGCTACGAACACTGAAGCTTTCTTT. Translated, it gives CASRSIQTATNTEAFF. The whole variable domain, remainder taken from reference TRBV11-1 and TRBJ1-1, is EAEVAQSPRYKITEKSQAVAFWCDPISGHATLYWYRQILGQGPELLVQFQDESVVDDSQLPKDRFSAERLKGVDSTLKIQPAELGDSAMYLCASRSIQTATNTEAFFGQGTRLTVV.

The gene calls are TRBV2 and TRBJ2-2, with D perhaps given as TRBD1 or TRBD2 (5 bases each). The germline V gene has CDR1 SNHLY and CDR2 FYNNEI. The length of the CDR3 is 16 residues. Trimming cost V 7 bases and J 7 bases, with 22 bases left between them. The CDR3 bases are TGTGCCAGCACCCGGGGCACGGATTACCTAAGCGGGGAGCTGTTTTTT. It is translated as CASTRGTDYLSGELFF.

The V call is TRBV5-1, the J call TRBJ2-3; TRBD2 matches 16 bases. V gave up 4 bases and J gave up 6 bases; unmatched junction bases: 8. The CDR3 consists of 17 residues. Germline loops: CDR1 SGHRS, CDR2 YFSETQ. The CDR3 protein is CASSPPGLAGGADTQYF. The CDR3, as DNA: TGCGCCAGCAGCCCGCCGGGACTAGCGGGAGGGGCTGATACGCAGTATTTT.

This rearrangement joins TRBV20-1 to TRBJ2-7, with a weak D call TRBD2 (5 bases). The CDR3 sequence is 14 residues long. CDR1 and CDR2 from the germline V gene are DFQATT and SNEGSKA (reference sequence). Trimming left V 0 bases short and J 5 bases short, with 14 bases between. CDR3 region: CSARDRGSSNEQYF. CDR3 DNA sequence: TGCAGTGCTAGAGATCGGGGTAGTTCCAACGAGCAGTACTTC.

The chain joins TRBV7-2 to TRBJ2-7; 8 nucleotides agree with TRBD2. The V and J ends lost 4 bases and 3 bases, in that order; junction bases with no gene match: 14. This CDR3 is built from 17 residues. The germline V gene encodes CDR1 SGHTA and CDR2 FQGNSA. CDR3 coding DNA: TGTGCCAGCAGCTCGCGGGGGGCGGGAGTCCTAAGCTACGAGCAGTACTTC. As protein: CASSSRGAGVLSYEQYF.

The rearrangement links TRBV7-2 to TRBJ2-5; D possibly corresponds to TRBD1 (6 bases). Per the germline V gene, CDR1 is SGHTA and CDR2 is FQGNSA. The length of the CDR3 is 15 residues. Trimming removed 8 bases at V and 2 bases at J, with 18 bases between. CDR3 sequence (DNA): TGTGCCAGCCGGGACCCAGGGGCATTTCAAGAGACCCAGTACTTC. It codes for CASRDPGAFQETQYF.

This clonotype occurred a few times. The chain joins TRBV27 to TRBJ2-1, with TRBD2 matching over 11 bases. The CDR3 sequence is 16 residues long. V lost 5 bases to trimming and J lost 3 bases; unmatched junction nucleotides: 6. The germline gives CDR1 MNHEY, CDR2 SMNVEV (reference sequence). In DNA form, the CDR3 reads TGTGCCAGCAGTGCCCCGGGACTAGCGGTCTACAATGAGCAGTTCTTC. Translated: CASSAPGLAVYNEQFF.